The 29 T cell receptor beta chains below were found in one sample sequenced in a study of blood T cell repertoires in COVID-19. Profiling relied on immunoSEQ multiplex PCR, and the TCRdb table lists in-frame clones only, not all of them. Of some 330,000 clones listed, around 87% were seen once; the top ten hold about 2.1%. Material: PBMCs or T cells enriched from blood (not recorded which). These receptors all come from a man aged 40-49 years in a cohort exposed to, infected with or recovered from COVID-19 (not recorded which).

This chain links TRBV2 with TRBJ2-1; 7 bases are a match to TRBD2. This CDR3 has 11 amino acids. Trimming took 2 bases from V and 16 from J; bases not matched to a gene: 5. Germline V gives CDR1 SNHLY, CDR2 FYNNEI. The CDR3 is CASSELADPFF. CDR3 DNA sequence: TGTGCCAGCAGTGAACTAGCGGATCCATTCTTC.

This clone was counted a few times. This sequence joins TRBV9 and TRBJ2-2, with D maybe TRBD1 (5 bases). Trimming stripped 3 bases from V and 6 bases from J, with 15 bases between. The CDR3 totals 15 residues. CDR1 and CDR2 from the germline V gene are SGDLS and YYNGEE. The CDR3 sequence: CASSGGRWESGELFF. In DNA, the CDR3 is TGTGCCAGCAGCGGGGGCCGGTGGGAATCCGGGGAGCTGTTTTTT. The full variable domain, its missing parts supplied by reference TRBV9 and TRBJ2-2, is DSGVTQTPKHLITATGQRVTLRCSPRSGDLSVYWYQQSLDQGLQFLIQYYNGEERAKGNILERFSAQQFPDLHSELNLSSLELGDSALYFCASSGGRWESGELFFGEGSRLTVL.

In nucleotides, the CDR3 is TGTGCCAGCAGCTTAGATCGACTAGCGGGAGTTGGCAAAAACATTCAGTACTTC. Amino acid sequence: CASSLDRLAGVGKNIQYF. The rearrangement uses TRBV7-9 and TRBJ2-4; TRBD2 matches 12 bases. The germline V gene has CDR1 SEHNR and CDR2 FQNEAQ (reference sequence). The junction had 7 bases not matched to a gene; V was cut back by 1 base and J by 3 bases. The CDR3 contains 18 residues.

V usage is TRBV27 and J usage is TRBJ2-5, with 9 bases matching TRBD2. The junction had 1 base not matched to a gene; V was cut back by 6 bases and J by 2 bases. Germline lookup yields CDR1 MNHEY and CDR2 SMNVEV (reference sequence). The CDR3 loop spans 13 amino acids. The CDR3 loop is CASRGLAQETQYF. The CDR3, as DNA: TGTGCCAGCAGGGGACTAGCTCAAGAGACCCAGTACTTC.

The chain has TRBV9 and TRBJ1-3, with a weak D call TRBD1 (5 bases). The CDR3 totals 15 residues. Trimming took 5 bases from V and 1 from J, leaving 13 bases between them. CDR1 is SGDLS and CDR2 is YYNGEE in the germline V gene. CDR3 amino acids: CASSPQGTSGNTIYF. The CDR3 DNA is TGTGCCAGCAGTCCCCAAGGGACTTCTGGAAACACCATATATTTT.

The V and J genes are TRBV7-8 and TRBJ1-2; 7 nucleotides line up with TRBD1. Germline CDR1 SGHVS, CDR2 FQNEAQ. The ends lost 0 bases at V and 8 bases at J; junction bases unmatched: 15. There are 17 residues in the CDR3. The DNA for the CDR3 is TGTGCCAGCAGCTTAGCGAGTCGACAGGGCCCCCCCAGGGGCTACACCTTC. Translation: CASSLASRQGPPRGYTF.

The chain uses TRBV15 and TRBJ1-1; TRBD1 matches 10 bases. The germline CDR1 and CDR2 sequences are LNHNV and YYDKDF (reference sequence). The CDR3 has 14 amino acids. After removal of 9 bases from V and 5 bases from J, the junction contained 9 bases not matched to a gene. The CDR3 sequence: CATRTGGSRTEAFF. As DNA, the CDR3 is TGTGCCACGAGGACAGGGGGATCGAGGACTGAAGCTTTCTTT.

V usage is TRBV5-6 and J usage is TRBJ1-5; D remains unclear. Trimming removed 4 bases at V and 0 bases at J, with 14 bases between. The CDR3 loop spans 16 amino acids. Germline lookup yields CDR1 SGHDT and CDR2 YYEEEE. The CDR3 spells CASSITSGSSNQPQHF. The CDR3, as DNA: TGTGCCAGCAGCATTACGTCGGGGAGTAGCAATCAGCCCCAGCATTTT. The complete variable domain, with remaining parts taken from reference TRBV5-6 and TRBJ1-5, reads DAGVTQSPTHLIKTRGQQVTLRCSPKSGHDTVSWYQQALGQGPQFIFQYYEEEERQRGNFPDRFSGHQFPNYSSELNVNALLLGDSALYLCASSITSGSSNQPQHFGDGTRLSIL.

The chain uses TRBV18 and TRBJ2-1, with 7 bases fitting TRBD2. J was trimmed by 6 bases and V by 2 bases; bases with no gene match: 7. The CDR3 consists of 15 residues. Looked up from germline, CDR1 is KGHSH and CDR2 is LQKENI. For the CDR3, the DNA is TGTGCCAGCTCACCAATGACTAGCATTTCCAATGAGCAGTTCTTC. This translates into CASSPMTSISNEQFF.

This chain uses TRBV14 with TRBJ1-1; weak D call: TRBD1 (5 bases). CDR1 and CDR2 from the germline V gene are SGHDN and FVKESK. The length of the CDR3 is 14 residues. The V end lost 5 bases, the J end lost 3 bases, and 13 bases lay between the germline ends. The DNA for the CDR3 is TGTGCCAGCAGCTCACAGGTTGATGACACTGAAGCTTTCTTT. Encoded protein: CASSSQVDDTEAFF.

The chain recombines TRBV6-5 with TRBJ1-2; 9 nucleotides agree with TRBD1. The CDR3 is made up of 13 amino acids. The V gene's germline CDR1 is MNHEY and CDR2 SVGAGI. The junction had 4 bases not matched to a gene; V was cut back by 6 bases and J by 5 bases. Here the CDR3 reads CASRPGTGYGYTF. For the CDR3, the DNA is TGTGCCAGCAGGCCCGGGACAGGGTATGGCTACACCTTC.

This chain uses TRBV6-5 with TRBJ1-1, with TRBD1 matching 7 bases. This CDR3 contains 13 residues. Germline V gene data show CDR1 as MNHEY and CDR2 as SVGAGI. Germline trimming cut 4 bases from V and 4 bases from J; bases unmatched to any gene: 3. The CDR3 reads CASSLGGGTEAFF. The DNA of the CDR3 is TGTGCCAGCAGTTTAGGGGGCGGCACTGAAGCTTTCTTT.

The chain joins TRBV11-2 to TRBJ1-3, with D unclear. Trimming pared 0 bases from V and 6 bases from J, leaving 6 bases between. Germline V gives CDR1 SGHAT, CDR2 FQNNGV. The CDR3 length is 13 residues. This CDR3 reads CASSLDSVNTIYF. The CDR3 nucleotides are TGTGCCAGCAGCTTAGATTCCGTAAACACCATATATTTT.

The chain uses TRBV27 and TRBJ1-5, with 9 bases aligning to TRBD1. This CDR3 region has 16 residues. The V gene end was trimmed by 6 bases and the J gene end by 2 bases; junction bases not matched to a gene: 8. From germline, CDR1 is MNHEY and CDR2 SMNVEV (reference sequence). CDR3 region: CASRADRGTRNQPQHF. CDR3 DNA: TGTGCCAGCAGGGCGGACAGGGGAACGCGCAATCAGCCCCAGCATTTT.

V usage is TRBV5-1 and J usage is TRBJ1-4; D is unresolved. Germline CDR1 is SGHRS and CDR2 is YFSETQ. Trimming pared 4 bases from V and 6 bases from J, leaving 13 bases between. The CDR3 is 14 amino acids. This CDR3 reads CASSVGAYHEKLFF. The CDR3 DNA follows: TGCGCCAGCAGCGTGGGAGCCTACCATGAAAAACTGTTTTTT. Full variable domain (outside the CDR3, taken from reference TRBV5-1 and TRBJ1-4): KAGVTQTPRYLIKTRGQQVTLSCSPISGHRSVSWYQQTPGQGLQFLFEYFSETQRNKGNFPGRFSGRQFSNSRSEMNVSTLELGDSALYLCASSVGAYHEKLFFGSGTQLSVL.

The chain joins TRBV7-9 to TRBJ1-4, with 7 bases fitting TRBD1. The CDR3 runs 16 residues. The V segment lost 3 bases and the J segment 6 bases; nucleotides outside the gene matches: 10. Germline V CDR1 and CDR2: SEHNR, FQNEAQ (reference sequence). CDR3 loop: CASSLWGRGGHEKLFF. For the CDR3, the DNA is TGTGCCAGCAGCTTGTGGGGTAGAGGGGGCCATGAAAAACTGTTTTTT.

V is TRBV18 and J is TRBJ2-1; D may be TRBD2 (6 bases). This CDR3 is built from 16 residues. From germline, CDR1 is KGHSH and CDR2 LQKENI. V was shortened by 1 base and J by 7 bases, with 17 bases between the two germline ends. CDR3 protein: CASSPQNPHRENEQFF. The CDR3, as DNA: TGTGCCAGCTCACCACAGAATCCGCATCGGGAGAATGAGCAGTTCTTC.

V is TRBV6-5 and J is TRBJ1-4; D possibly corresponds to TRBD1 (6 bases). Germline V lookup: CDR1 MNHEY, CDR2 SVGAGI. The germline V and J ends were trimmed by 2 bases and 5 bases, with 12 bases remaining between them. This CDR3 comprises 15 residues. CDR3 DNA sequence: TGTGCCAGCAGTTACACTCAGGGGATGAATGAAAAACTGTTTTTT. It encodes CASSYTQGMNEKLFF.

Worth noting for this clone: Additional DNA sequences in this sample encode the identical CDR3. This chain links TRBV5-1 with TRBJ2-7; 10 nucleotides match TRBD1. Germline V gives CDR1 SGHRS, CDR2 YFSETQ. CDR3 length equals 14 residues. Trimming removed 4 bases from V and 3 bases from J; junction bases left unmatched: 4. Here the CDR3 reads CASSPRTGGYEQYF. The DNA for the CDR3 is TGCGCCAGCAGCCCTCGGACAGGGGGCTACGAGCAGTACTTC.

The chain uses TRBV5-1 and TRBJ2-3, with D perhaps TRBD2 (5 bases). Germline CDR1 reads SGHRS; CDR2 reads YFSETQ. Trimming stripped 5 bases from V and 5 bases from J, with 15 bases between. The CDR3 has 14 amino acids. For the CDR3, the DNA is TGCGCCAGCAGAATTAGGCCTGAGGGAGATACGCAGTATTTT. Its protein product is CASRIRPEGDTQYF.

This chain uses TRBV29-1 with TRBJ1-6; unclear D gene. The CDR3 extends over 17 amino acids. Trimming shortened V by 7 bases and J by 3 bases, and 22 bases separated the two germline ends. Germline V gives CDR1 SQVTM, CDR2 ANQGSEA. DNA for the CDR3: TGCAGCGGACCACTTTGGAGACCCATACGCTATAATTCACCCCTCCACTTT. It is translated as CSGPLWRPIRYNSPLHF.

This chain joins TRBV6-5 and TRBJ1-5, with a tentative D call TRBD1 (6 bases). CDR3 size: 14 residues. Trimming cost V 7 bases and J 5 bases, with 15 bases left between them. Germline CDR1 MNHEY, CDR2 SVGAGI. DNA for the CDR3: TGTGCCAGCACCCCAAGACAGGCCGATCAGCCCCAGCATTTT. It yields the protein CASTPRQADQPQHF.

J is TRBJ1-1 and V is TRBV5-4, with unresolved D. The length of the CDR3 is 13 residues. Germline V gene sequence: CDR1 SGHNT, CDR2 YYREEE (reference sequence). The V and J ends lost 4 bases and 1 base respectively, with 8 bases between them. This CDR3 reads CASSPSGNTEAFF. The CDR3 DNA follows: TGTGCCAGCAGCCCGAGTGGGAACACTGAAGCTTTCTTT.

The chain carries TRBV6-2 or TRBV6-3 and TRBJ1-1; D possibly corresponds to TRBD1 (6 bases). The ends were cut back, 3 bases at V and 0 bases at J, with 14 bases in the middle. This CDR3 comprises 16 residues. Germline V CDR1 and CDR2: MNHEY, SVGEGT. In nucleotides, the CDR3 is TGTGCCAGCAGTTATCGCCGGACAGTTATGAACACTGAAGCTTTCTTT. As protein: CASSYRRTVMNTEAFF.

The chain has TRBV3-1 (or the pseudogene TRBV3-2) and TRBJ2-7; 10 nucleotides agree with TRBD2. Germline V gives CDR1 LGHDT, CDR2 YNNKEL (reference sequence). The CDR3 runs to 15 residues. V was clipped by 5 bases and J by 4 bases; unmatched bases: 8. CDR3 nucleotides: TGTGCCAGCAGCTCCTGGACTAGCGGCAGTTACGAGCAGTACTTC. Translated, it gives CASSSWTSGSYEQYF.

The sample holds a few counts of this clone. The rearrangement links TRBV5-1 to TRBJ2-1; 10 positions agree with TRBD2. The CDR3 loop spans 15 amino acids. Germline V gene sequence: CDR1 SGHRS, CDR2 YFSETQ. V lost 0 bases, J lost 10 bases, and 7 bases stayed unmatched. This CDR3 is CASSLEVAGGGEQFF. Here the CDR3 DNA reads TGCGCCAGCAGCTTGGAGGTAGCGGGAGGAGGGGAGCAGTTCTTC.

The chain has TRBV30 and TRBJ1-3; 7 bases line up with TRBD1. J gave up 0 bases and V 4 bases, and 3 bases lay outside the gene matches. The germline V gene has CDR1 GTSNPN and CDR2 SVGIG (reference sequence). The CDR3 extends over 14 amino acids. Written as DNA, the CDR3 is TGTGCCTGGAAAGGGGGCTTCTCTGGAAACACCATATATTTT. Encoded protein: CAWKGGFSGNTIYF.

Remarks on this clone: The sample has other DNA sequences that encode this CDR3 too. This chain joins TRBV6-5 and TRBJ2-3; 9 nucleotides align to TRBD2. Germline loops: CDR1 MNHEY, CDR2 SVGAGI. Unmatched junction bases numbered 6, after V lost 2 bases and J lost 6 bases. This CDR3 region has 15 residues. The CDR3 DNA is TGTGCCAGCAGTTACGTCGCGGGAGGGCCGGATACGCAGTATTTT. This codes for CASSYVAGGPDTQYF.

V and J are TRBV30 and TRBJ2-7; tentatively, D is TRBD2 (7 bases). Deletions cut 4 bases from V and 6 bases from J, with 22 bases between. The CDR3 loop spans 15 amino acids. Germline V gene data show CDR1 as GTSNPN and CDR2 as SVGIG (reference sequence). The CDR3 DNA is TGTGCCTGGAAATACCAGGTAGGGGGGGAACTCGAGCAGTACTTC. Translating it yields CAWKYQVGGELEQYF.